These 20 T cell receptor beta chains were all obtained from the same sample, sequenced in a study of regulatory T cells in long-lasting Graves disease. Arm-PCR of CDR3 regions and iRepertoire HTBI primers were the basis on which TCR beta libraries were built. One entry per CDR3 protein results from TCRdb running MiXCR on the multiplex PCR reads. The data show 500,000 to 700,000 distinct CDR3 sequences, with approximately 29% seen just once and around 42% held by the top ten. The time point here: persistent/refractory GD, antithyroid drugs over 5 years with positive TRAb. PBMC-extracted RNA yielded the TCR library. The material sequenced was peripheral blood mononuclear cells (PBMCs), taken when the disease was refractory, from a patient treated with antithyroid drugs. Every receptor here comes from a female donor with Graves disease.

V is TRBV20-1 and J is TRBJ1-5; 9 nucleotides line up with TRBD1. CDR1 DFQATT and CDR2 SNEGSKA come from the germline V gene (reference sequence). The CDR3 is 16 residues long. V lost 2 bases, J lost 0 bases, and 5 bases stayed unmatched. CDR3 amino acids: CSARTGGRNSNQPQHF. CDR3 coding DNA: TGCAGTGCTAGAACAGGGGGCCGAAATAGCAATCAGCCCCAGCATTTT.

This clonotype was detected many times. The chain links TRBV2 to TRBJ1-1, with D maybe TRBD1 (5 bases). V shed 6 bases and J shed 0 bases, with 14 bases lying between them. The CDR3 consists of 15 residues. CDR1 is SNHLY and CDR2 is FYNNEI in the germline V gene. The CDR3 is CASSLGTVLNTEAFF. The CDR3 DNA sequence: TGTGCCAGCAGCTTGGGGACCGTTTTGAACACTGAAGCTTTCTTT.

This clonotype has just a few counts. V gene TRBV7-9 combines with J gene TRBJ2-2; D perhaps matches TRBD2 (6 bases). The CDR3 extends over 16 amino acids. The V gene lost 4 bases and the J gene lost 1 base, with 13 bases spanning the gap. Germline V gene sequence: CDR1 SEHNR, CDR2 FQNEAQ (reference sequence). CDR3 nucleotides: TGTGCCAGCAGCTCAGAACTAGCCCGGAACACCGGGGAGCTGTTTTTT. It is translated as CASSSELARNTGELFF. Complete variable domain (other parts from reference TRBV7-9 and TRBJ2-2): DTGVSQNPRHKITKRGQNVTFRCDPISEHNRLYWYRQTLGQGPEFLTYFQNEAQLEKSRLLSDRFSAERPKGSFSTLEIQRTEQGDSAMYLCASSSELARNTGELFFGEGSRLTVL.

The sample holds one count of this clonotype. The chain has TRBV9 and TRBJ2-7; 10 nucleotides align to TRBD1. Germline loops: CDR1 SGDLS, CDR2 YYNGEE. The CDR3 is 16 amino acids. With 4 bases clipped from V and 2 bases from J, the junction kept 9 bases outside the gene matches. The CDR3 protein is CASSPTPGQGAYEQYF. CDR3 nucleotides: TGTGCCAGCAGCCCGACCCCCGGACAGGGGGCCTACGAGCAGTACTTC.

This clonotype was observed a few times. V and J are TRBV11-2 and TRBJ2-1; D possibly corresponds to TRBD2 (5 bases). Germline assignment: CDR1 SGHAT and CDR2 FQNNGV. The V and J ends lost 1 base and 0 bases respectively, with 7 bases between them. The CDR3 covers 15 residues. CDR3 region: CASSLVTSSYNEQFF. The CDR3 bases are TGTGCCAGCAGCTTAGTCACTAGCTCCTACAATGAGCAGTTCTTC.

This clonotype has ten or more counts. The rearrangement uses TRBV20-1 and TRBJ2-5; 14 bases are a match to TRBD2. Germline V gene data show CDR1 as DFQATT and CDR2 as SNEGSKA (reference sequence). CDR3 length: 16 residues. V lost 3 bases to trimming and J lost 4 bases; unmatched junction nucleotides: 7. CDR3 coding DNA: TGCAGTGCTAGTCCCCAGGGACTAGCGGGAGTAGAGACCCAGTACTTC. It codes for CSASPQGLAGVETQYF.

In its sample, this clonotype was seen once. The J gene is TRBJ1-2, the V gene TRBV12-3 or TRBV12-4; no reliable D call. Trimming cost V 6 bases and J 10 bases, with 24 bases left between them. The CDR3 sequence is 15 residues long. CDR3 protein: CASSQDKRVGSDYTF. The CDR3 coding sequence is TGTGCCAGCAGCCAAGATAAAAGGGTCGGGAGTGACTACACCTTC.

The chain has TRBV14 and TRBJ2-5; D might be TRBD1 (6 bases). With 5 bases removed from V and 1 base from J, the gap between germline ends came to 14 bases. The CDR3 spans 15 residues. CDR1 is SGHDN, CDR2 FVKESK, per germline. The CDR3 reads CASSYLAQGQETQYF. The DNA of the CDR3 is TGTGCCAGCAGCTACCTTGCACAGGGCCAAGAGACCCAGTACTTC.

This chain links TRBV5-1 with TRBJ1-2; 9 positions match TRBD1. V trimming: 4 bases; J trimming: 8 bases; junction bases outside the gene matches: 9. Germline V gene lookup returns CDR1 SGHRS and CDR2 YFSETQ. The length of the CDR3 is 14 residues. CDR3 region: CASSSGTGRVGYTF. In DNA form, the CDR3 reads TGCGCCAGCAGCAGCGGGACAGGGAGAGTCGGCTACACCTTC.

This clonotype was detected only a few times. V usage is TRBV5-1 and J usage is TRBJ2-6, with D uncertain. Germline-derived CDR1 and CDR2 are SGHRS and YFSETQ. This CDR3 spans 15 amino acids. V shed 5 bases and J shed 0 bases, with 9 bases lying between them. The CDR3 sequence is CASRTGSSGANVLTF. The CDR3 DNA is TGCGCCAGCAGGACGGGCTCCTCTGGGGCCAACGTCCTGACTTTC.

This clonotype was detected only a few times. V gene TRBV29-1 combines with J gene TRBJ1-2, with D possibly being TRBD1 (6 bases). Trimming left V 4 bases short and J 3 bases short, with 18 bases between. This CDR3 comprises 15 residues. Germline assignment: CDR1 SQVTM and CDR2 ANQGSEA. Here the CDR3 reads CSVGMGGGTDYGYTF. The CDR3 region has the DNA TGCAGCGTTGGCATGGGGGGGGGCACGGACTATGGCTACACCTTC.

This chain connects TRBV7-6 to TRBJ1-2, with D possibly being TRBD1 (5 bases). This CDR3 has 15 amino acids. The V gene's germline CDR1 is SGHVS and CDR2 FNYEAQ. Trimming took off 7 bases at V and 5 bases at J, with 20 bases between the two ends. Here the CDR3 reads CASTPGQGSGYGYTF. The CDR3 DNA sequence: TGTGCCAGCACCCCCGGCCAGGGATCAGGGTATGGCTACACCTTC.

This clonotype was picked up a small number of times. The chain links TRBV6-1 to TRBJ1-2; D ambiguous. Germline CDR1 reads MNHNS; CDR2 reads SASEGT. This CDR3 comprises 13 residues. Trimming left V 7 bases short and J 2 bases short, with 11 bases between. The CDR3 is CASMRTQNYGYTF. The CDR3 region has the DNA TGTGCCAGCATGCGGACTCAGAACTATGGCTACACCTTC.

V and J are TRBV30 and TRBJ1-5; 8 nucleotides line up with TRBD1. This CDR3 spans 14 amino acids. CDR1 is GTSNPN, CDR2 SVGIG, per germline (reference sequence). V was clipped by 3 bases and J by 4 bases; unmatched bases: 5. CDR3 protein: CAWSGGQVNQPQHF. CDR3 bases: TGTGCCTGGAGCGGGGGACAGGTGAATCAGCCCCAGCATTTT. Variable domain in full (rest from reference TRBV30 and TRBJ1-5): SQTIHQWPATLVQPVGSPLSLECTVEGTSNPNLYWYRQAAGRGLQLLFYSVGIGQISSEVPQNLSASRPQDRQFILSSKKLLLSDSGFYLCAWSGGQVNQPQHFGDGTRLSIL.

This clonotype occurred a few times. V and J are TRBV29-1 and TRBJ1-2, with D possibly TRBD1 on 6 matching bases. The germline CDR1 and CDR2 sequences are SQVTM and ANQGSEA. The CDR3 is 13 residues long. V lost 0 bases and J 8 bases, leaving 13 bases between the germline ends. The CDR3 coding sequence is TGCAGCGTTGAAGACAGGGGATCGAGCGGCTACACCTTC. The encoded protein is CSVEDRGSSGYTF.

On this clonotype: The junction shows a germline mismatch at one end, possibly a read error. CDR3 sequence (DNA): TGCAGTGCTAGACCTAGCGGGAGAGTATCAGAGGCCCAGTACTTC. Translated, it gives CSARPSGRVSEAQYF. This chain links TRBV20-1 with TRBJ2-5, with TRBD2 identical over 10 bases. From germline, CDR1 is DFQATT and CDR2 SNEGSKA (reference sequence). The CDR3 spans 15 residues.

This chain joins TRBV5-6 and TRBJ1-5, with D maybe TRBD1 (6 bases). The V gene's germline CDR1 is SGHDT and CDR2 YYEEEE. Trimming stripped 0 bases from V and 6 bases from J, with 16 bases between. The CDR3 runs 16 residues. CDR3 coding DNA: TGTGCCAGCAGCTTGGCCGCCGGGACAACACTTCAGCCCCAGCATTTT. Amino acid sequence: CASSLAAGTTLQPQHF.

This clonotype was picked up many times. This sequence joins TRBV6-5 and TRBJ1-2; D is perhaps TRBD1 (5 bases). V lost 4 bases, J lost 0 bases, and 9 bases lay in between. Per germline, CDR1 MNHEY and CDR2 SVGAGI. The CDR3 extends over 14 amino acids. This CDR3 is CASSWGGANYGYTF. The CDR3 DNA sequence: TGTGCCAGCAGTTGGGGGGGGGCTAACTATGGCTACACCTTC.

V and J are TRBV6-1 and TRBJ1-5; possible D gene TRBD1, 5 bases. The CDR3 length is 13 residues. Deletions cut 4 bases from V and 7 bases from J, with 11 bases between. Germline CDR1 MNHNS, CDR2 SASEGT. CDR3 region: CASSGGVRQPQHF. The CDR3 DNA is TGTGCCAGCAGTGGAGGGGTCCGACAGCCCCAGCATTTT.

The V gene is TRBV20-1, the J gene TRBJ1-2, with a tentative D call TRBD1 (5 bases). V lost 6 bases, J lost 2 bases, and 10 bases lay in between. There are 12 residues in the CDR3. Germline CDR1 reads DFQATT; CDR2 reads SNEGSKA (reference sequence). Here the CDR3 reads CSAPTENYGYTF. The CDR3, as DNA: TGCAGTGCGCCGACAGAGAACTATGGCTACACCTTC.